This TCR beta chain is drawn from a study of human T cells and chemical hapten exposure. Across the study: How much TCR each sample yielded varied, mostly because pooled library volumes differed slightly.

Germline V gene data show CDR1 as SGDLS and CDR2 as YYNGEE. V lost 4 bases and J lost 4, with 21 bases in between. There are 18 residues in the CDR3. With respect to this clonotype: Its cognate antigen is unknown.

TCRdb re-called the RACE reads with MiXCR, one entry per CDR3 protein. This sample has approximately 91,000 distinct CDR3 sequences, with around 10% found just once. Study findings and constraints: Patch test scores rose with PT1 expanded TCR counts, a positive correlation.

The sample's time point: patch test 2, 6 weeks after DPC sensitization. Documented treatment: therapeutic diphenylcyclopropenone sensitization with weekly scalp DPC. Ahead of applying each patch test, blood was sampled. Alopecia patients, 18 to 70 years old and DPC-suitable, served as donors. V is TRBV9 and J is TRBJ2-6; a weak D match, TRBD2 (6 bases). The sample here was whole blood, taken in connection with sensitization to the hapten diphenylcyclopropenone (DPC). This TCR was recovered from a man in his late teens or twenties with alopecia areata. Some clones in this sample may be carry-over from other donors' samples. The CDR3: CASSQSGGMAAGANVLTF. DNA for the CDR3: TGTGCCAGCAGCCAATCAGGAGGGATGGCAGCCGGGGCCAACGTCCTGACTTTC.